Given below is one T cell receptor (beta chain) in context. This sample stems from a study of blood T cell repertoires in COVID-19. The method was immunoSEQ multiplex PCR; TCRdb's version includes in-frame clones alone and lacks a portion of them. This table has roughly 140,000 clones, about 80% appearing once. Germline V gene sequence: CDR1 SGDLS, CDR2 YYNGEE. V was clipped by 3 bases and J by 3 bases, with 9 bases between them. CDR3 length: 13 residues. The gene calls are TRBV9 and TRBJ1-2; D perhaps matches TRBD1 (5 bases). This sequence originates from a woman older than 75 in a cohort sampled during active or convalescent COVID-19. The sequencing input was peripheral blood. CDR3 in amino acids: CASSATQDYGYTF. The CDR3 coding sequence is TGTGCCAGCAGCGCCACACAGGACTATGGCTACACCTTC.